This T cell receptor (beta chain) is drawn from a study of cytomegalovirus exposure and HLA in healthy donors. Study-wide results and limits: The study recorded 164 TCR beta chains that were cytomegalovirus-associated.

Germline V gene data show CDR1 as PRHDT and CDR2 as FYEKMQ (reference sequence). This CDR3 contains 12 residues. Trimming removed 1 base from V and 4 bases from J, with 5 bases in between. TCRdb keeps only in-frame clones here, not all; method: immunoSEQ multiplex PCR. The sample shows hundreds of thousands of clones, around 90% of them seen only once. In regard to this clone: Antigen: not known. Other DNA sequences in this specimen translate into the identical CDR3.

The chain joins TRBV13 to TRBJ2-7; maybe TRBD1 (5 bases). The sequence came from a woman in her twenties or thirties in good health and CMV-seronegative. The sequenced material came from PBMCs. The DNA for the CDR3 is TGTGCCAGCAGCTTAGAGGGGTACGAGCAGTACTTC. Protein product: CASSLEGYEQYF.